A single sample is the source of the 10 T cell receptor beta chains below, sequenced in a study of cytomegalovirus exposure and HLA in healthy donors. The PCR had 60 Vbeta and 13 Jbeta primers. Produced via immunoSEQ multiplex PCR; TCRdb's table is partial and in-frame only. The sample yields 150,000 to 180,000 clones, around 81% seen once. Material: PBMCs. These receptors were collected from a woman aged 40 to 55 in good health and CMV-seropositive.

The chain recombines TRBV11-3 with TRBJ2-7; 7 positions match TRBD1. The germline V gene has CDR1 SGHNT and CDR2 YENEEA. After removal of 2 bases from V and 1 base from J, the junction contained 5 bases not matched to a gene. This CDR3 is 15 amino acids long. CDR3 DNA sequence: TGTGCCAGCAGCTTAAATACAGGGGCTTCCTACGAGCAGTACTTC. This sequence encodes CASSLNTGASYEQYF.

This clone was observed a few times. The CDR3 region is CASSLSVLEGGNEQFF. CDR3 sequence (DNA): TGTGCCAGCAGTTTAAGCGTTCTAGAGGGAGGAAATGAGCAGTTCTTC. This chain joins TRBV28 and TRBJ2-1; perhaps TRBD2 as D (6 bases). The CDR3 is 16 amino acids. The V end was cut by 2 bases, the J end by 7 bases, with 18 bases between. Looked up from germline, CDR1 is MDHEN and CDR2 is SYDVKM.

This clone was counted only a few times. The chain carries TRBV5-4 and TRBJ2-7; 9 nucleotides align to TRBD2. Germline V gives CDR1 SGHNT, CDR2 YYREEE (reference sequence). The CDR3 totals 14 residues. Trimming took 4 bases from V and 1 from J; bases not matched to a gene: 3. DNA for the CDR3: TGTGCCAGCAGCCGGCGGGAGGGATCCTACGAGCAGTACTTC. This encodes CASSRREGSYEQYF.

The CDR3 coding sequence is TGCACCAGCAGCCAAGAACCGGGTCAGCCCCAGCATTTT. It is translated as CTSSQEPGQPQHF. The chain carries TRBV1 and TRBJ1-5. TRBV1 is a pseudogene locus. This CDR3 spans 13 amino acids.

This chain connects TRBV5-4 to TRBJ2-7, with 8 nucleotides matching TRBD2. The V and J ends lost 4 bases and 6 bases, in that order; junction bases with no gene match: 21. Looked up from germline, CDR1 is SGHNT and CDR2 is YYREEE (reference sequence). This CDR3 has 18 residues. This CDR3 reads CASSPAYLPGGQNSEQYF. CDR3 DNA: TGTGCCAGCAGCCCTGCCTACCTACCGGGAGGGCAAAATAGCGAGCAGTACTTC.

The V gene is TRBV5-1, the J gene TRBJ2-7; 8 positions match TRBD2. There are 14 residues in the CDR3. From germline, CDR1 is SGHRS and CDR2 YFSETQ. The V gene end was trimmed by 4 bases and the J gene end by 0 bases; junction bases not matched to a gene: 3. CDR3 sequence (DNA): TGCGCCAGCAGCGTCACTAGCGGCTCCTACGAGCAGTACTTC. This encodes CASSVTSGSYEQYF. Variable domain in full (rest from reference TRBV5-1 and TRBJ2-7): KAGVTQTPRYLIKTRGQQVTLSCSPISGHRSVSWYQQTPGQGLQFLFEYFSETQRNKGNFPGRFSGRQFSNSRSEMNVSTLELGDSALYLCASSVTSGSYEQYFGPGTRLTVT.

The chain employs TRBV29-1 and TRBJ2-5; 8 bases match TRBD2. The ends lost 5 bases at V and 4 bases at J; junction bases unmatched: 12. This CDR3 comprises 15 residues. The germline gives CDR1 SQVTM, CDR2 ANQGSEA. The CDR3 reads CSVSFSGTGAETQYF. Written as DNA, the CDR3 is TGCAGCGTTTCGTTTAGCGGGACTGGCGCAGAGACCCAGTACTTC.

This clone was observed a single time. The V gene is TRBV6-1, the J gene TRBJ1-5, with D possibly being TRBD1 (5 bases). This CDR3 comprises 15 residues. V lost 10 bases, J lost 0 bases, and 16 bases lay in between. CDR1 is MNHNS and CDR2 is SASEGT in the germline V gene. The CDR3 region has the DNA TGTGCCACCAGGCTGGGGGGGATTAGCAATCAGCCCCAGCATTTT. Translation: CATRLGGISNQPQHF.

The rearrangement joins TRBV25-1 to TRBJ2-1, with D tentatively TRBD2 (6 bases). In germline, CDR1 is MGHDK, CDR2 SYGVNS. V was cut by 4 bases and J by 4 bases, with 17 bases left in between. This CDR3 comprises 16 residues. The DNA for the CDR3 is TGTGCCAGCAGTGGCCAAGCGACGGGGGTTTACAATGAGCAGTTCTTC. Its translation is CASSGQATGVYNEQFF. Full variable domain (missing parts from reference TRBV25-1 and TRBJ2-1): EADIYQTPRYLVIGTGKKITLECSQTMGHDKMYWYQQDPGMELHLIHYSYGVNSTEKGDLSSESTVSRIRTEHFPLTLESARPSHTSQYLCASSGQATGVYNEQFFGPGTRLTVL.

This chain links TRBV30 with TRBJ1-5; 7 bases match TRBD1. V lost 3 bases to trimming and J lost 4 bases; unmatched junction nucleotides: 9. The germline V gene has CDR1 GTSNPN and CDR2 SVGIG (reference sequence). This CDR3 is 15 amino acids long. The CDR3 region is CAWRDRQGVNQPQHF. DNA of the CDR3: TGTGCCTGGAGGGACAGGCAGGGTGTGAATCAGCCCCAGCATTTT.